The following is a T cell receptor beta chain sequence with its context. MiXCR, applied by TCRdb to the PCR reads, yields one record per CDR3 protein. The data contain over 85,000 distinct CDR3 sequences, roughly half of them singletons. The source of the sample is a study of CDR3 diversity in severe acne. V dropped 1 base and J dropped 3 bases, with 10 bases sitting between them. CDR1 is SGHAT, CDR2 FQNNGV, per germline. The CDR3 spans 14 residues. V is TRBV11-2 and J is TRBJ2-7; no definite D call. The material sequenced was blood. The TCR sequence derives from a male donor with acne. CDR3 in amino acids: CASSLGQVGYEQYF. CDR3 in DNA: TGTGCCAGCAGCTTAGGCCAGGTTGGCTACGAGCAGTACTTC.